This T cell receptor (beta chain) was sequenced in a study of T cell changes during pregnancy in multiple sclerosis. The junction had 7 bases not matched to a gene; V was cut back by 6 bases and J by 3 bases. The germline CDR1 and CDR2 sequences are WNHNN and SYGVQD (reference sequence). The CDR3 totals 15 residues. Sequencing was performed with immunoSEQ multiplex PCR; in TCRdb, only in-frame clones are kept and a portion is missing. Found here are over 50,000 clones, 93% of them singletons; the top ten hold 1.5% to 2%. The sequence derives from a female donor with multiple sclerosis, enrolled in a pregnancy study. Specimen: peripheral blood, collected in the second trimester of pregnancy. The chain joins TRBV10-1 to TRBJ2-5, with 10 bases aligning to TRBD1. The CDR3 DNA reads TGCGCCAGCAGGTCCGGGACAGGGGTCAAAGAGACCCAGTACTTC. It translates to CASRSGTGVKETQYF.